This TCR beta chain appears in the sequencing data of a study of shared clonotypes between healthy human individuals. An even split of each subset's genomic DNA across several immunoSEQ plates was performed. Libraries were prepared by immunoSEQ multiplex PCR; TCRdb keeps only in-frame clonotypes and omits some of them. The sample lists about 480,000 clones, nearly 80% seen once, with 9.5% to 15% in the top ten. The donors, healthy adults who were HIV-negative, had experienced no recent acute infections or vaccinations. The clonotype comes from a woman between 40 and 50 years old in good health. Some clones in this sample may be carry-over from other donors' samples. The source material was PBMCs.

CDR3 sequence reads: CASSPRTGRNEQFF. DNA for the CDR3: TGTGCCAGCAGCCCCCGGACAGGGAGGAATGAGCAGTTCTTC. The V call is TRBV7-9, the J call TRBJ2-1, with TRBD1 identical over 8 bases. There are 14 residues in the CDR3. V was clipped by 5 bases and J by 7 bases; unmatched bases: 7. Germline CDR1 is SEHNR and CDR2 is FQNEAQ (reference sequence). The full variable domain, with the rest looked up from reference TRBV7-9 and TRBJ2-1, is DTGVSQNPRHKITKRGQNVTFRCDPISEHNRLYWYRQTLGQGPEFLTYFQNEAQLEKSRLLSDRFSAERPKGSFSTLEIQRTEQGDSAMYLCASSPRTGRNEQFFGPGTRLTVL.